This T cell receptor beta chain was identified in a study of breast tumors, draining lymph nodes, adjacent tissues. CDR1 is LGHDT and CDR2 is YNNKEL in the germline V gene (reference sequence). The CDR3 is 15 amino acids. V lost 4 bases, J lost 0 bases, and 10 bases lay in between. Of note for this clonotype: Its specificity is not known.

Broader study findings: Data fit most tumor T cells coming from lymph node, expanding in tumor.

Breast cancer patients provided tissue from their axillary draining lymph nodes. Via MiXCR, TCRdb re-called the multiplex PCR reads, giving one row per CDR3 protein. The profile shows 190,000 or so distinct CDR3 sequences, roughly 31% of them singletons. The material sequenced was axillary lymph node tissue. This chain links TRBV3-1 with TRBJ2-1; D gene uncertain. The receptor was derived from a female donor with breast cancer. Some clones in this sample may be carry-over from other donors' samples. This CDR3 is CASSRGTPSYNEQFF. The CDR3 DNA follows: TGTGCCAGCAGCCGTGGTACCCCCTCCTACAATGAGCAGTTCTTC.